Shown below are 5 T cell receptor beta chains from a single sample sequenced in a study of tumor and adjacent non-tumor tissue in lung cancer. This sample's RNA came from whole unsorted tissue. Distant lung tissue was collected more than 3 cm away from the tumor edge. Three rounds of nested PCR, following a modified ARM-PCR protocol, produced the TCRbeta library. TCRdb processed the multiplex PCR reads anew with MiXCR; each CDR3 protein has one entry. In the table there are 110,000 or so distinct CDR3 sequences, around 57% of which are singletons. The sequenced material came from distant non-tumor lung tissue. The receptor set was obtained from a man aged 55 to 70 with non-small cell lung cancer.

Turning to this clonotype: A read error may explain this, as a much larger clone is one base away. J is TRBJ1-4 and V is TRBV5-4; D is unresolved. CDR3 length: 15 amino acids. The V gene lost 4 bases and the J gene lost 8 bases, with 18 bases spanning the gap. The germline V gene has CDR1 SGHNT and CDR2 YYREEE (reference sequence). The CDR3 DNA reads TGTGCCAGCAGCCAGGAACCCGGCCCTATCGAAAAACTGTTTTTT. Its translation: CASSQEPGPIEKLFF.

This clonotype has ten or more counts. The V call is TRBV12-3 or TRBV12-4, the J call TRBJ1-5, with D possibly TRBD1 on 6 matching bases. V lost 6 bases and J lost 5, with 14 bases in between. The CDR3 runs 14 residues. The CDR3 sequence is CASRLTGIDQPQHF. In nucleotides, the CDR3 is TGTGCCAGCAGACTCACAGGGATCGATCAGCCCCAGCATTTT.

This chain connects TRBV25-1 to TRBJ2-3; D remains ambiguous. Germline lookup yields CDR1 MGHDK and CDR2 SYGVNS. The CDR3 is made up of 14 amino acids. Trimming stripped 3 bases from V and 2 bases from J, with 9 bases between. The CDR3 here is CASSEQTSTDTQYF. DNA of the CDR3: TGTGCCAGCAGTGAGCAGACCTCCACAGATACGCAGTATTTT.

In this sample, this clonotype turned up many times. The rearrangement uses TRBV20-1 and TRBJ1-6, with TRBD1 identical over 9 bases. Trimming took 6 bases from V and 7 from J; bases not matched to a gene: 4. Germline V gene sequence: CDR1 DFQATT, CDR2 SNEGSKA (reference sequence). The CDR3 has 13 residues. The chain's CDR3 is CSAPGTGNSPLHF. CDR3 nucleotide sequence: TGCAGTGCCCCCGGGACAGGGAATTCACCCCTCCACTTT.

Concerning this clonotype itself: Sequence at one end of the junction differs from germline and may be a read error. The V call is TRBV5-8, the J call TRBJ2-1; 9 positions match TRBD2. The CDR3 is 15 residues long. Per germline, CDR1 SGHTS and CDR2 YDEGEE. The CDR3 here is CTSSSGTSRNNEHFF. Written as DNA, the CDR3 is TGTACCAGCAGCTCAGGGACTAGCAGAAACAATGAGCATTTCTTC.